The rows below give T cell receptor beta chains drawn from one sample of a study of beta chain features in type 1 diabetes. Libraries were prepared by immunoSEQ multiplex PCR; TCRdb keeps only in-frame clonotypes and omits some of them. In the table there are around 150,000 clones, around 8.6% of which are singletons. Specimen: central memory CD4+ T cells from blood. All receptors derive from a woman between 18 and 29 years old with type 1 diabetes. CDR3s include the opening cysteine and the closing phenylalanine or tryptophan. D genes are given only for firm matches. The size field is filled for only some rows; it gives once, few, many or a size class.

CDR3 length	D gene	J gene	V gene	clone size	CDR3 protein	CDR3 DNA
13	NA	TRBJ1-1	TRBV15	NA	CATSRDGAGEAFF	TGTGCCACCAGCAGAGATGGGGCCGGCGAAGCTTTCTTT
14	NA	TRBJ2-3	TRBV18	few	CASSPFSRTDTQYF	TGTGCCAGCTCACCATTTTCCAGGACAGATACGCAGTATTTT
13	NA	TRBJ2-7	TRBV18	few	CASSEPTAYEQYF	TGTGCCAGCTCAGAGCCCACGGCCTACGAGCAGTACTTC
16	NA	TRBJ1-1	TRBV7-2	few	CASSLRLTGPNTEAFF	TGTGCCAGCAGCTTGCGGCTGACAGGACCGAACACTGAAGCTTTCTTT
16	NA	TRBJ2-3	TRBV28	NA	CASSSGGVGEADTQYF	TGTGCCAGCAGCTCCGGAGGGGTCGGAGAGGCAGATACGCAGTATTTT
13	NA	TRBJ2-5	TRBV18	few	CASSTNSKETQYF	TGTGCCAGCTCAACTAACTCTAAGGAGACCCAGTACTTC
16	TRBD2	TRBJ2-2	TRBV7-8	NA	CASRYSGGADTGELFF	TGTGCCAGCAGATATAGCGGGGGGGCGGACACCGGGGAGCTGTTTTTT
15	NA	TRBJ2-7	TRBV7-9	NA	CASSPSVWHGDEQYF	TGTGCCAGCAGCCCTAGTGTGTGGCACGGCGACGAGCAGTACTTC
16	NA	TRBJ2-5	TRBV10-3	NA	CAIAGQARGTVETQYF	TGTGCCATCGCAGGGCAGGCCAGGGGAACCGTGGAGACCCAGTACTTC
14	NA	TRBJ1-2	TRBV6-5	NA	CASSYSGGGYGYTF	TGTGCCAGCAGTTACTCAGGGGGGGGCTATGGCTACACCTTC